A single sample gave rise to the 10 T cell receptor beta chains below, sequenced in a study of preoperative IRX-2 immunotherapy in early breast cancer. Generated by immunoSEQ multiplex PCR, the TCRdb table keeps only in-frame clones and is missing some. The sample shows around 57,000 clones, around 94% of them seen only once. Regarding treatment: preoperative locoregional IRX-2 cytokine immunotherapy. The material was obtained from a patient treated with IRX-2 immunotherapy. These receptor sequences come from a human donor with breast cancer.

The chain combines TRBV7-2 with TRBJ2-1; D uncertain. V dropped 5 bases and J dropped 6 bases, with 20 bases sitting between them. Per the germline V gene, CDR1 is SGHTA and CDR2 is FQGNSA. The CDR3 has 16 residues. CDR3: CASSIRGRRSSNEQFF. The CDR3 region has the DNA TGTGCCAGCAGCATTAGAGGTAGGCGATCCAGCAATGAGCAGTTCTTC.

The chain employs TRBV6-6 and TRBJ2-6, with a weak D call TRBD1 (6 bases). Germline V gene lookup returns CDR1 MNHNY and CDR2 SVGAGI (reference sequence). The V gene lost 5 bases and the J gene lost 0 bases, with 8 bases spanning the gap. The CDR3 loop spans 15 amino acids. Written as DNA, the CDR3 is TGTGCCAGCAGTGGACAGCTCTCTGGGGCCAACGTCCTGACTTTC. Encoded protein: CASSGQLSGANVLTF.

The rearrangement uses TRBV7-9 and TRBJ2-3, with no clear D. Trimming removed 0 bases at V and 9 bases at J, with 13 bases between. The CDR3 runs 14 residues. Per the germline V gene, CDR1 is SEHNR and CDR2 is FQNEAQ (reference sequence). The CDR3, as DNA: TGTGCCAGCAGCTTAGCGAATTTCGAAGACACGCAGTATTTT. It codes for CASSLANFEDTQYF.

This rearrangement joins TRBV7-2 to TRBJ1-1; no clear D gene. CDR1 SGHTA and CDR2 FQGNSA come from the germline V gene. Between the trimmed V and J ends, which lost 2 bases and 9 bases, there was a span of 16 bases. The CDR3 has 14 residues. The CDR3: CASSLKPSGGKAFF. CDR3 DNA: TGTGCCAGCAGCTTAAAACCTTCGGGCGGGAAAGCTTTCTTT.

The gene calls are TRBV5-1 and TRBJ2-3; the D gene is possibly TRBD1 (6 bases). Between the trimmed V and J ends, which lost 6 bases and 0 bases, there was a span of 17 bases. The length of the CDR3 is 16 residues. Germline CDR1 reads SGHRS; CDR2 reads YFSETQ. CDR3 amino acids: CASMAGAEWSTDTQYF. The CDR3 DNA sequence: TGCGCCAGCATGGCAGGGGCTGAATGGAGCACAGATACGCAGTATTTT. The complete variable domain, with remaining parts taken from reference TRBV5-1 and TRBJ2-3, reads KAGVTQTPRYLIKTRGQQVTLSCSPISGHRSVSWYQQTPGQGLQFLFEYFSETQRNKGNFPGRFSGRQFSNSRSEMNVSTLELGDSALYLCASMAGAEWSTDTQYFGPGTRLTVL.

CDR3 nucleotide sequence: TGTGCCAGCAGCTTCATCTCGGGAAACACTGAAGCTTTCTTT. Its protein product is CASSFISGNTEAFF. The chain recombines TRBV5-6 with TRBJ1-1; D is unresolved. Trimming stripped 2 bases from V and 2 bases from J, with 10 bases between. In germline, CDR1 is SGHDT, CDR2 YYEEEE. The CDR3 totals 14 residues.

The CDR3, as DNA: TGTGCCAGCAGCAACAGGGGGGTGACAGATACGCAGTATTTT. It yields the protein CASSNRGVTDTQYF. The V gene is TRBV11-2, the J gene TRBJ2-3; TRBD1 matches 8 bases. This CDR3 region has 14 residues. Germline V gives CDR1 SGHAT, CDR2 FQNNGV. V lost 5 bases to trimming and J lost 3 bases; unmatched junction nucleotides: 4.

This rearrangement joins TRBV7-9 to TRBJ1-4, with D hard to call. The CDR3 runs 14 residues. The germline gives CDR1 SEHNR, CDR2 FQNEAQ (reference sequence). The V gene lost 4 bases and the J gene lost 6 bases, with 12 bases spanning the gap. Written as DNA, the CDR3 is TGTGCCAGCAGCTATAGTAACAGCGATGAAAAACTGTTTTTT. Translated: CASSYSNSDEKLFF.

CDR3 sequence reads: CASTRLAGTYEQYF. In nucleotides, the CDR3 is TGTGCCAGTACCCGACTAGCGGGAACCTACGAGCAGTACTTC. The rearrangement joins TRBV7-2 to TRBJ2-7; 11 nucleotides agree with TRBD2. V shed 9 bases, J shed 2 bases, and the junction held 6 bases outside the gene matches. Germline loops: CDR1 SGHTA, CDR2 FQGNSA. This CDR3 contains 14 residues.

The chain uses TRBV18 and TRBJ1-3; no firm D call. From germline, CDR1 is KGHSH and CDR2 LQKENI. Deletions cut 3 bases from V and 2 bases from J, with 5 bases between. The CDR3 loop spans 13 amino acids. The CDR3, as DNA: TGTGCCAGCTCACCGGTGGCTGGAAACACCATATATTTT. Amino acid sequence: CASSPVAGNTIYF.